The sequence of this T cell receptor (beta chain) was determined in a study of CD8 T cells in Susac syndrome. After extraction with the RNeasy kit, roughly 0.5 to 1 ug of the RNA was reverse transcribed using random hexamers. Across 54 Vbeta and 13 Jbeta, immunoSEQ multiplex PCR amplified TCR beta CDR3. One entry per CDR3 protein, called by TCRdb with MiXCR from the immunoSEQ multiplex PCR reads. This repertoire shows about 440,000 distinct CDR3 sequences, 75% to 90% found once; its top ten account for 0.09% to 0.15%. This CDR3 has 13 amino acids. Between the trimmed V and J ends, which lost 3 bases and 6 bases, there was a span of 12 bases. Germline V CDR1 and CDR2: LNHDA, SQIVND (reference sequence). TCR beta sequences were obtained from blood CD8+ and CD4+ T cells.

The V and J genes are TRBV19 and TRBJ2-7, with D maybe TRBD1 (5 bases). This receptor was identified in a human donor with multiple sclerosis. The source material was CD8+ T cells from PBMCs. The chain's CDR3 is CASSIAGQGEQYF. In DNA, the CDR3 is TGTGCCAGTAGTATTGCAGGGCAAGGCGAGCAGTACTTC.